Presented here are 6 T cell receptor beta chains from one specimen sequenced in a study of a mutant IDH1 vaccine in newly diagnosed glioma. As for time point: week 5, during vaccination. All doses held 300 ug of mutant IDH1 20-mer peptide, with topical imiquimod. Antigen specificity for these receptors is unknown. Produced via immunoSEQ multiplex PCR; TCRdb's table is partial and in-frame only. The repertoire holds some 51,000 clones, with more than 70% as singletons. Material: PBMCs, obtained from a glioma patient whose treatment included an IDH1 peptide vaccine. The receptors originated from a man aged 45 to 65 with glioma.

This chain links TRBV6-6 with TRBJ2-3; D gene unclear. The V end lost 6 bases, the J end lost 1 base, and 11 bases lay between the germline ends. The CDR3 sequence is 14 residues long. CDR1 is MNHNY, CDR2 SVGAGI, per germline (reference sequence). CDR3 coding DNA: TGTGCCAGCAGCCGGTCGGGCGGCACAGATACGCAGTATTTT. Translating it yields CASSRSGGTDTQYF.

This sequence joins TRBV6-1 and TRBJ1-5; D is unclear. The CDR3 extends over 14 amino acids. The ends were cut back, 3 bases at V and 3 bases at J, with 9 bases in the middle. The germline CDR1 and CDR2 sequences are MNHNS and SASEGT. The CDR3 spells CASSEWQNNQPQHF. The DNA for the CDR3 is TGTGCCAGCAGTGAGTGGCAGAACAATCAGCCCCAGCATTTT.

V usage is TRBV5-1 and J usage is TRBJ2-1, with D possibly being TRBD2 (5 bases). The CDR3 covers 15 residues. Trimming took off 4 bases at V and 3 bases at J, with 14 bases between the two ends. Germline V gene lookup returns CDR1 SGHRS and CDR2 YFSETQ. The CDR3 here is CASSLTSSHYNEQFF. The CDR3 nucleotides are TGCGCCAGCAGCCTTACTAGTTCCCACTACAATGAGCAGTTCTTC.

The chain has TRBV27 and TRBJ1-2; maybe TRBD1 (5 bases). The CDR3 is made up of 13 amino acids. Trimming took off 0 bases at V and 7 bases at J, with 9 bases between the two ends. Germline lookup yields CDR1 MNHEY and CDR2 SMNVEV (reference sequence). The CDR3, as DNA: TGTGCCAGCAGTTTATCTACAGGCTCTGGCTACACCTTC. Residues: CASSLSTGSGYTF.

The J gene is TRBJ2-5, the V gene TRBV9; 8 nucleotides agree with TRBD2. This CDR3 region has 15 residues. Trimming removed 0 bases from V and 5 bases from J; junction bases left unmatched: 6. Germline V gene sequence: CDR1 SGDLS, CDR2 YYNGEE. The CDR3 DNA reads TGTGCCAGCAGCGTAGCTAGCGGGCCGGGGGAGACCCAGTACTTC. Amino acid sequence: CASSVASGPGETQYF.

The chain recombines TRBV29-1 with TRBJ1-1; TRBD1 matches 9 bases. CDR1 and CDR2 (germline): SQVTM, ANQGSEA. The length of the CDR3 is 14 residues. Trimming at V came to 7 bases and at J to 3 bases, leaving 9 bases not matched to a gene. CDR3 nucleotides: TGCAGCGCGGGACAGGGAATGGGGGACACTGAAGCTTTCTTT. It yields the protein CSAGQGMGDTEAFF. The complete variable domain, with remaining parts taken from reference TRBV29-1 and TRBJ1-1, reads SAVISQKPSRDICQRGTSLTIQCQVDSQVTMMFWYRQQPGQSLTLIATANQGSEATYESGFVIDKFPISRPNLTFSTLTVSNMSPEDSSIYLCSAGQGMGDTEAFFGQGTRLTVV.